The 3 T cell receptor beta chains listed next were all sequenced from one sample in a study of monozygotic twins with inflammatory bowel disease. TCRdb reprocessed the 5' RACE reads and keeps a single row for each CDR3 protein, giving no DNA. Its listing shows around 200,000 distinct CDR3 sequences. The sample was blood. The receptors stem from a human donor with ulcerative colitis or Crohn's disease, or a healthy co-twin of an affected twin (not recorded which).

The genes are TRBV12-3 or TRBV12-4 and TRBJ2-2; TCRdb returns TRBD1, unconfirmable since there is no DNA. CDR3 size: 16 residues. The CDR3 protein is CASSPPGAVKRGELFF.

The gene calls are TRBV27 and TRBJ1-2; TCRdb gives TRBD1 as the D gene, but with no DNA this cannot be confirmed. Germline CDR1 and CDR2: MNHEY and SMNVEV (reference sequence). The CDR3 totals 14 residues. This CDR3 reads CASSLGRGGYGYTF.

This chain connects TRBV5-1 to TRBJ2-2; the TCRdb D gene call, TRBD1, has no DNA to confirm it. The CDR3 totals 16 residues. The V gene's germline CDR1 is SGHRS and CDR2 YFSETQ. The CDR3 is CASSWGDGTNTGELFF.